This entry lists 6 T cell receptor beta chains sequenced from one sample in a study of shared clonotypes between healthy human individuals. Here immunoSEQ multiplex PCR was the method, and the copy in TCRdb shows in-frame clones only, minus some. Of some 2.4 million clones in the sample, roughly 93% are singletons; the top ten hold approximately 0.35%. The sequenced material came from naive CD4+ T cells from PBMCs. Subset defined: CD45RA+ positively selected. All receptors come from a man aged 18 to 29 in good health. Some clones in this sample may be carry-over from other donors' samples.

The CDR3 reads CASSPEAGNTIYF. CDR3 coding DNA: TGCGCCAGCAGCCCGGAGGCTGGAAACACCATATATTTT. The rearrangement uses TRBV5-1 and TRBJ1-3, with D uncertain. The CDR3 length is 13 residues. Trimming pared 4 bases from V and 2 bases from J, leaving 7 bases between. Germline CDR1 is SGHRS and CDR2 is YFSETQ.

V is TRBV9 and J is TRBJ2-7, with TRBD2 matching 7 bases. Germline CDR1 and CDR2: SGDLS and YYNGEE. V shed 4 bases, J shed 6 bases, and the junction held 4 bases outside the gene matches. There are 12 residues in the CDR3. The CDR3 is CASSRGVGEQYF. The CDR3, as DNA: TGTGCCAGCAGCCGGGGGGTCGGCGAGCAGTACTTC.

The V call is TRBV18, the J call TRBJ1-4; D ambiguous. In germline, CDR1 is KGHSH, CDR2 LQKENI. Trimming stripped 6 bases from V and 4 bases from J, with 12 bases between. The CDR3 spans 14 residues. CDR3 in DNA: TGTGCCAGCTCTCCTACGGCCATTAATGAAAAACTGTTTTTT. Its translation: CASSPTAINEKLFF.

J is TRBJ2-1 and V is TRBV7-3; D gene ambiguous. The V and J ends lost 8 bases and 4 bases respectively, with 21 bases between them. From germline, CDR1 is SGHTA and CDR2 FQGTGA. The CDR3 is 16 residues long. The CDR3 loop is CASSQTPGRNYNEQFF. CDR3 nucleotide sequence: TGTGCCAGCTCCCAAACCCCCGGACGGAATTACAATGAGCAGTTCTTC.

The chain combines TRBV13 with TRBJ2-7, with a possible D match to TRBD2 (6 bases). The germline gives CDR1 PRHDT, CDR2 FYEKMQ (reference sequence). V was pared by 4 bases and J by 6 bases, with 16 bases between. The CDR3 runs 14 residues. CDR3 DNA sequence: TGTGCCAGCAGCTACGGGAGTCGGTCGGCCGAGCAGTACTTC. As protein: CASSYGSRSAEQYF. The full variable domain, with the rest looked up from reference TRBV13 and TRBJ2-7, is AAGVIQSPRHLIKEKRETATLKCYPIPRHDTVYWYQQGPGQDPQFLISFYEKMQSDKGSIPDRFSAQQFSDYHSELNMSSLELGDSALYFCASSYGSRSAEQYFGPGTRLTVT.

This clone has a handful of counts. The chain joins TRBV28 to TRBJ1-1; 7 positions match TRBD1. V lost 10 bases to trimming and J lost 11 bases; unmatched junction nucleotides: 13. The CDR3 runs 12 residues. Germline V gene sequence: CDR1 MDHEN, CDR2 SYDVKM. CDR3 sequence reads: CATQQIDRAAFF. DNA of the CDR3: TGTGCCACTCAACAGATCGACAGGGCTGCTTTCTTT. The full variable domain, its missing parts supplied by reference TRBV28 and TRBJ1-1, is DVKVTQSSRYLVKRTGEKVFLECVQDMDHENMFWYRQDPGLGLRLIYFSYDVKMKEKGDIPEGYSVSREKKERFSLILESASTNQTSMYLCATQQIDRAAFFGQGTRLTVV.